This record concerns one T cell receptor beta chain sequence. Germline values: CDR1 ENHRY, CDR2 SYGVKD. CDR3 size: 14 residues. Between the trimmed V and J ends, which lost 7 bases and 3 bases, there was a span of 13 bases. The data originate from a study of blood T cell repertoires in COVID-19. Measured with immunoSEQ multiplex PCR; TCRdb has only the in-frame clones, and not every one. The table includes approximately 36,000 clones, approximately 80% detected once. This sequence joins TRBV10-3 and TRBJ2-4, with D possibly matching TRBD1 (5 bases). This TCR was recovered from a man in his 60s with COVID-19, enrolled during active disease. Source material: peripheral blood. The CDR3 reads CAITPTADKNIQYF. DNA of the CDR3: TGTGCCATCACTCCGACAGCCGACAAAAACATTCAGTACTTC.